This TCR beta chain was captured in a study of technical replicates of blood from a few donors. Method: immunoSEQ multiplex PCR; TCRdb's copy keeps in-frame clones and lacks some. There are 95,000 or so clones in the sample; about 95% occur only once, and 0.3% to 0.35% lies in the top ten. This CDR3 contains 11 residues. With 0 bases removed from V and 4 bases from J, the gap between germline ends came to 2 bases. CDR1 and CDR2 from the germline V gene are SGDLS and YYNGEE. The clonotype was recovered from a human donor in good health. This rearrangement joins TRBV9 to TRBJ2-7; no clear D. The specimen was T cells isolated from PBMCs. The CDR3 DNA follows: TGTGCCAGCAGCGTAGCGTACGAGCAGTACTTC. It is translated as CASSVAYEQYF.